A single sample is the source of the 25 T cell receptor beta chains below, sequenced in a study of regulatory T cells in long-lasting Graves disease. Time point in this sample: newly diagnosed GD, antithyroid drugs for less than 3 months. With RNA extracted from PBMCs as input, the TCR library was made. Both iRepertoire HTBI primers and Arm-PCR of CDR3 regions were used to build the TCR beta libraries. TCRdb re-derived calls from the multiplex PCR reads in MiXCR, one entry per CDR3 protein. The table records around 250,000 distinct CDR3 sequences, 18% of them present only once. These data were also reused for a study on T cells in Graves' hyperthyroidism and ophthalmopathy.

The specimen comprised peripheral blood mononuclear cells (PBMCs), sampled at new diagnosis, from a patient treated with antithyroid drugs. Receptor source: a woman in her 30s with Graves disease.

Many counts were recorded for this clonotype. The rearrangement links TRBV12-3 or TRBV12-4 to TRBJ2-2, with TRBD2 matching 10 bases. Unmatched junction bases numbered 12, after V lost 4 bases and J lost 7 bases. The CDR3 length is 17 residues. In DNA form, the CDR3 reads TGTGCCAGCAGTTCCCGAGGAGCGGGGGGGCGGGACGGGGAGCTGTTTTTT. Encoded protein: CASSSRGAGGRDGELFF.

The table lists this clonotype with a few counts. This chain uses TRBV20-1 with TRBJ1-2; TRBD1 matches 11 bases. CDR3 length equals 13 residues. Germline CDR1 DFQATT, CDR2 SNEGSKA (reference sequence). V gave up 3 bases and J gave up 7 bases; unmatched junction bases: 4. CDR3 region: CSARGQGGGGYTF. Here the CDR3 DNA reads TGCAGTGCTAGGGGACAGGGGGGTGGTGGCTACACCTTC.

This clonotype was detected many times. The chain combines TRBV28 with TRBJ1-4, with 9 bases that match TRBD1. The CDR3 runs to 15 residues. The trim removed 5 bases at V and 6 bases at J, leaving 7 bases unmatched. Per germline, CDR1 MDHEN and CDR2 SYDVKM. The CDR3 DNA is TGTGCCAGCAGTGGTCGGACAGGGGCGGATGAAAAACTGTTTTTT. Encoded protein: CASSGRTGADEKLFF.

The CDR3 protein is CASSREGHRRDLFGYTF. The CDR3 region has the DNA TGTGCCAGCAGCCGTGAGGGTCACCGGAGGGATCTGTTTGGCTACACCTTC. The J gene is TRBJ1-2, the V gene TRBV5-4; D uncertain. Germline loops: CDR1 SGHNT, CDR2 YYREEE (reference sequence). This CDR3 is built from 17 residues. Trimming shortened V by 4 bases and J by 7 bases, and 26 bases separated the two germline ends.

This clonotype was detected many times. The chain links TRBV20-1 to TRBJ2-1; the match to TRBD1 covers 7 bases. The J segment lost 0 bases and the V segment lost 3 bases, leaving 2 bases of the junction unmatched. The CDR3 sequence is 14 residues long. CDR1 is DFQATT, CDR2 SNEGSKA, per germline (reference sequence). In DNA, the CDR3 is TGCAGTGCTAGCGACAGGGCCTCCTACAATGAGCAGTTCTTC. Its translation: CSASDRASYNEQFF.

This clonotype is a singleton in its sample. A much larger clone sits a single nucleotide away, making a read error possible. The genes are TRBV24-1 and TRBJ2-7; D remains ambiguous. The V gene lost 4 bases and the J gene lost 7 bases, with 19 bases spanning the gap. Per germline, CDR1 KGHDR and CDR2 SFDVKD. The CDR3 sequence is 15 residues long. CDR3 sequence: CATSDPDSTYNEQYF. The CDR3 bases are TGTGCCACCAGTGACCCAGACTCTACCTACAATGAGCAGTACTTC.

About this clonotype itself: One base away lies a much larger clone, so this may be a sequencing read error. The CDR3 DNA reads TGTACCAGCAGCGTAGTGGGCAGGGTTGGCTACACCTTC. Amino acid sequence: CTSSVVGRVGYTF. The rearrangement joins TRBV9 to TRBJ1-2; tentative D call: TRBD1 (5 bases). This CDR3 contains 13 residues. The germline CDR1 and CDR2 sequences are SGDLS and YYNGEE.

CDR3: CASSYSRFGEQFF. The CDR3 DNA sequence: TGTGCCAGCAGTTACTCGCGGTTTGGTGAGCAGTTCTTC. This sequence joins TRBV6-2 or TRBV6-3 and TRBJ2-1; D remains ambiguous. This CDR3 region has 13 residues. Germline V CDR1 and CDR2: MNHEY, SVGEGT. Trimming shortened V by 0 bases and J by 9 bases, and 9 bases separated the two germline ends.

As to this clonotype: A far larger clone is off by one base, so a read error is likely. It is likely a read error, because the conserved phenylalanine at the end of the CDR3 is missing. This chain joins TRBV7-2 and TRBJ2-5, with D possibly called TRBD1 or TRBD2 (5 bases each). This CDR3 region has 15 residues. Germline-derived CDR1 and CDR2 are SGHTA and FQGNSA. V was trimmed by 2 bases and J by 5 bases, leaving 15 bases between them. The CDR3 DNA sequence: TGTGCCAGCAGCTTACAAGCAGGGCGAGGGGAGACCCAGTACCTC. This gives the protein CASSLQAGRGETQYL.

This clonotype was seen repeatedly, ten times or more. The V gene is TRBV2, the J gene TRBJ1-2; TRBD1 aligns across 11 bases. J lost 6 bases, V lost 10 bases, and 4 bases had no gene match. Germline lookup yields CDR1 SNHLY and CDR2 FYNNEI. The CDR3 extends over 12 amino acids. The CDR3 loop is CATGQGDDGYTF. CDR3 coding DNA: TGTGCCACGGGACAGGGGGATGATGGCTACACCTTC.

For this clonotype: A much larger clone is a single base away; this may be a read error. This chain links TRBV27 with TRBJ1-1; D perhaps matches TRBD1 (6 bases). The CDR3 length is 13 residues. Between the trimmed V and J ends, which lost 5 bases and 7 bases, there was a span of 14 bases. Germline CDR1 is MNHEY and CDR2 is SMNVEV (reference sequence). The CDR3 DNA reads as TGTGCCAGCAGTGACCCCACAGGGATTGAAGCTTTCTTT. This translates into CASSDPTGIEAFF.

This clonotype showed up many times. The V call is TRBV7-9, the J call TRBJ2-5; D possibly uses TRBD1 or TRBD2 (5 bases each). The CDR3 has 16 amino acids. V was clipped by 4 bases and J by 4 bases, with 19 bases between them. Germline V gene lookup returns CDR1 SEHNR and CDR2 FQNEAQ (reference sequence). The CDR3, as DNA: TGTGCCAGCAGCTCCGGGGCCCGGGCTGAGGGAGAGACCCAGTACTTC. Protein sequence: CASSSGARAEGETQYF.

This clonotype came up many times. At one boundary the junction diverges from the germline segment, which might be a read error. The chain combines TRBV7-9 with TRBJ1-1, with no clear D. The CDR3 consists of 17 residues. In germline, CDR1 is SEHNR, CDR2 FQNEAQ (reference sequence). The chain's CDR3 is CASSSSQAGIVNTEAFF. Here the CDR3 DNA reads TGCGCCAGCAGCTCGTCCCAGGCCGGGATCGTGAACACTGAAGCTTTCTTT.

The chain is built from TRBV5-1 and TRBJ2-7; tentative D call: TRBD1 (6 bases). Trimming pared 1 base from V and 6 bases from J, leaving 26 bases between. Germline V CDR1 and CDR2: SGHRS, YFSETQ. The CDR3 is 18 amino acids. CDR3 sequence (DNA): TGCGCCAGCAGCTTGTCCCAGGACAGTGGGTGGATGTCAGTCGAGCAGTACTTC. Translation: CASSLSQDSGWMSVEQYF.

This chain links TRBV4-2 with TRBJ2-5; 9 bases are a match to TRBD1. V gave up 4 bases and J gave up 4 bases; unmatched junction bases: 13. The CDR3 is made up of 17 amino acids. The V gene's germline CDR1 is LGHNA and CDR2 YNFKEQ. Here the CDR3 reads CASSLKPGQGSLETQYF. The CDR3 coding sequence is TGTGCCAGCAGCCTCAAACCGGGACAGGGCAGCCTAGAGACCCAGTACTTC.

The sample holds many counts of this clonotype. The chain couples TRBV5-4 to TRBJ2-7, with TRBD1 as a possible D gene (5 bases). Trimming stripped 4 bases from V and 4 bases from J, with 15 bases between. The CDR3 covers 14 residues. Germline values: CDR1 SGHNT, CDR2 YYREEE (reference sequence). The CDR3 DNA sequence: TGTGCCAGCAGCCGCGGACAAACCACATACGAGCAGTACTTC. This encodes CASSRGQTTYEQYF.

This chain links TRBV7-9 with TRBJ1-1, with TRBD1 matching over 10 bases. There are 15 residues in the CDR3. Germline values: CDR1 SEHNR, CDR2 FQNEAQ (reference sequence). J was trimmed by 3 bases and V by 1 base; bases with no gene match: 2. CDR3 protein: CASSLGGTGDTEAFF. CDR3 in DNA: TGTGCCAGCAGCTTAGGGGGGACAGGGGACACTGAAGCTTTCTTT.

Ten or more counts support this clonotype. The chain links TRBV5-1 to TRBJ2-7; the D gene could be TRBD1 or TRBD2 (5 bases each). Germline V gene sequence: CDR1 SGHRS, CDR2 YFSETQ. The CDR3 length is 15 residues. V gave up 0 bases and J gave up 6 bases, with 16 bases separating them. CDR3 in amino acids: CASSLDGGPRGEQYF. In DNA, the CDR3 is TGCGCCAGCAGCTTGGACGGCGGGCCAAGGGGCGAGCAGTACTTC.

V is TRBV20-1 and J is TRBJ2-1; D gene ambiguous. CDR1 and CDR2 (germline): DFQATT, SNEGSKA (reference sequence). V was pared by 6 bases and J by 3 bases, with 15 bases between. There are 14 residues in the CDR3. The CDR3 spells CSAGRSVGYNEQFF. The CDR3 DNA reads TGCAGTGCGGGCAGGAGTGTAGGCTACAATGAGCAGTTCTTC.

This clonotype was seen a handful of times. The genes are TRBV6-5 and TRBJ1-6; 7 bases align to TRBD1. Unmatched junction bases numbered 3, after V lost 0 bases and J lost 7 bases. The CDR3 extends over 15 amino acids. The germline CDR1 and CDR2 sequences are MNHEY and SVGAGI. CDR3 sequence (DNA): TGTGCCAGCAGTTACTCGGGACAGACAAATTCACCCCTCCACTTT. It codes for CASSYSGQTNSPLHF.

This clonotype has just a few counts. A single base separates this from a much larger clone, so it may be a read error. The CDR3 spells CASSLGDRFNYGNTF. As DNA, the CDR3 is TGTGCCAGCAGTTTAGGGGACAGGTTTAACTATGGCAACACCTTC. The chain employs TRBV12-3 or TRBV12-4 and TRBJ1-2, with TRBD1 identical over 8 bases. This CDR3 spans 15 amino acids.

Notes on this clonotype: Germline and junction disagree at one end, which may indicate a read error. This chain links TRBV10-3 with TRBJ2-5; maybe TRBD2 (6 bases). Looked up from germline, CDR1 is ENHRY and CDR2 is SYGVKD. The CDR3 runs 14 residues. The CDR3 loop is CAISESTLGGLFHF. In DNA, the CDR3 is TGTGCCATCAGTGAGTCGACTCTGGGGGGACTCTTTCACTTC.

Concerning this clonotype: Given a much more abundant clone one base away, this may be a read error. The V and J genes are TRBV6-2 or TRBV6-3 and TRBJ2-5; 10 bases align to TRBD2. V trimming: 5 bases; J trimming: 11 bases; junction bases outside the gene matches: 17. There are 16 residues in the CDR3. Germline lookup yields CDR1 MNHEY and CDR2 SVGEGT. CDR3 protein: CASSPFQRGGYNEQYF. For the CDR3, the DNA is TGTGCCAGCAGTCCCTTTCAGCGGGGGGGCTACAATGAGCAGTACTTC.

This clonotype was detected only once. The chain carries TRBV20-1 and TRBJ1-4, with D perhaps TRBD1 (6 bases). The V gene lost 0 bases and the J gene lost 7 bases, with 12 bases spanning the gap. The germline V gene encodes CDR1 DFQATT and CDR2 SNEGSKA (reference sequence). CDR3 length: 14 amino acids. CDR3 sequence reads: CSARDVEGGEKLFF. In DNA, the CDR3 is TGCAGTGCTAGAGATGTCGAAGGGGGTGAAAAACTGTTTTTT.

This chain's CDR3 is CASRLRGSQETQYF. Written as DNA, the CDR3 is TGCGCCAGCAGACTGCGCGGGAGCCAAGAGACCCAGTACTTC. This sequence joins TRBV5-1 and TRBJ2-5; 7 bases are shared with TRBD2. Trimming took 5 bases from V and 1 from J; bases not matched to a gene: 5. Looked up from germline, CDR1 is SGHRS and CDR2 is YFSETQ. CDR3 length: 14 residues.